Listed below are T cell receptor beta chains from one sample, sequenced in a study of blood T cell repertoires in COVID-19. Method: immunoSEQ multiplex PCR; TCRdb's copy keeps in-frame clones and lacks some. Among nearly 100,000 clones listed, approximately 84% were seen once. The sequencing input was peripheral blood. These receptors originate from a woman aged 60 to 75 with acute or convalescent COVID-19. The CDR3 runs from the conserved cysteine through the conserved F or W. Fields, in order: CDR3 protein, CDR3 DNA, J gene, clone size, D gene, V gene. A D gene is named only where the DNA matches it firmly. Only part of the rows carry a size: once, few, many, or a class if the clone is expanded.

CDR3 protein: CASSAEPQGAYSPLHF; CDR3 DNA: TGTGCCAGCAGCGCCGAGCCCCAGGGGGCATATTCACCCCTCCACTTT; J gene: TRBJ1-6; clone size: -; D gene: TRBD1; V gene: TRBV9
CDR3 protein: CASRLQGFGGNTIYF; CDR3 DNA: TGCGCCAGCAGACTACAGGGATTCGGTGGAAACACCATATATTTT; J gene: TRBJ1-3; clone size: -; D gene: -; V gene: TRBV5-1
CDR3 protein: CASSPQSTGYQETQYF; CDR3 DNA: TGTGCCAGCAGCCCCCAATCGACAGGGTACCAAGAGACCCAGTACTTC; J gene: TRBJ2-5; clone size: -; D gene: TRBD1; V gene: TRBV5-5
CDR3 protein: CASSRADGGYGYTF; CDR3 DNA: TGTGCCAGCAGCCGGGCCGACGGAGGCTATGGCTACACCTTC; J gene: TRBJ1-2; clone size: -; D gene: -; V gene: TRBV5-4
CDR3 protein: CASSQGGGPLHF; CDR3 DNA: TGTGCCAGCAGTCAAGGGGGGGGGCCCCTCCACTTT; J gene: TRBJ1-6; clone size: -; D gene: -; V gene: TRBV12-3/TRBV12-4
CDR3 protein: CASSLGDRRPLHF; CDR3 DNA: TGTGCCAGCAGCTTAGGGGACAGGCGGCCCCTCCACTTT; J gene: TRBJ1-6; clone size: -; D gene: TRBD1; V gene: TRBV7-9
CDR3 protein: CATSILQGAEAFF; CDR3 DNA: TGTGCCACCAGCATATTACAGGGGGCTGAAGCTTTCTTT; J gene: TRBJ1-1; clone size: -; D gene: TRBD1; V gene: TRBV15
CDR3 protein: CASSLRRDYLGVYGYTF; CDR3 DNA: TGTGCCAGCAGTCTACGCCGGGACTACCTTGGGGTTTATGGCTACACCTTC; J gene: TRBJ1-2; clone size: once; D gene: -; V gene: TRBV6-2/TRBV6-3
CDR3 protein: CASSLSRIEQFF; CDR3 DNA: TGTGCCAGCAGCTTGTCGCGAATCGAGCAGTTCTTC; J gene: TRBJ2-1; clone size: -; D gene: -; V gene: TRBV5-6
CDR3 protein: CASSISRFDSPLHF; CDR3 DNA: TGTGCCAGTAGTATCTCTCGTTTTGATTCACCCCTCCACTTT; J gene: TRBJ1-6; clone size: -; D gene: -; V gene: TRBV19
CDR3 protein: CASTSSGGAYEQYF; CDR3 DNA: TGCGCCAGCACGTCTAGCGGGGGGGCCTACGAGCAGTACTTC; J gene: TRBJ2-7; clone size: -; D gene: TRBD2; V gene: TRBV5-1
CDR3 protein: CASSQDGTSLDEQYF; CDR3 DNA: TGTGCCAGCAGCCAGGACGGGACTAGCCTCGACGAGCAGTACTTC; J gene: TRBJ2-7; clone size: -; D gene: TRBD2; V gene: TRBV3-1/TRBV3-2
CDR3 protein: CASSVLGGPAYEQYF; CDR3 DNA: TGTGCCAGCAGTGTTCTAGGAGGACCAGCCTACGAGCAGTACTTC; J gene: TRBJ2-7; clone size: -; D gene: -; V gene: TRBV2
CDR3 protein: CATYSPNQPQHF; CDR3 DNA: TGTGCCACCTACAGCCCCAATCAGCCCCAGCATTTT; J gene: TRBJ1-5; clone size: -; D gene: -; V gene: TRBV19
CDR3 protein: CATSDISRGHQPQHF; CDR3 DNA: TGTGCCACCAGCGACATCTCCAGGGGACATCAGCCCCAGCATTTT; J gene: TRBJ1-5; clone size: -; D gene: -; V gene: TRBV15
CDR3 protein: CASSDRVVNTEAFF; CDR3 DNA: TGTGCCAGCAGTGACAGGGTGGTGAACACTGAAGCTTTCTTT; J gene: TRBJ1-1; clone size: -; D gene: TRBD1; V gene: TRBV3-1/TRBV3-2
CDR3 protein: CAYHKGSRNTIYF; CDR3 DNA: TGTGCCTACCACAAGGGGTCGCGAAACACCATATATTTT; J gene: TRBJ1-3; clone size: few; D gene: -; V gene: TRBV30
CDR3 protein: CASTDGGQSNYGYTF; CDR3 DNA: TGTGCCAGTACTGACGGGGGACAGTCTAACTATGGCTACACCTTC; J gene: TRBJ1-2; clone size: few; D gene: TRBD1; V gene: TRBV19
CDR3 protein: CASSYSTANSPLHF; CDR3 DNA: TGTGCCAGCAGTTACTCGACAGCCAATTCACCCCTCCACTTT; J gene: TRBJ1-6; clone size: -; D gene: -; V gene: TRBV6-2/TRBV6-3
CDR3 protein: CASSLGTDGAQYF; CDR3 DNA: TGTGCCAGCAGCTTAGGGACAGATGGGGCCCAGTACTTC; J gene: TRBJ2-5; clone size: -; D gene: -; V gene: TRBV11-1
CDR3 protein: CASSFSDGYTF; CDR3 DNA: TGTGCCAGCAGCTTTTCCGATGGCTACACCTTC; J gene: TRBJ1-2; clone size: -; D gene: -; V gene: TRBV5-5
CDR3 protein: CASSLLASTDTQYF; CDR3 DNA: TGTGCCAGCAGCTTACTAGCCAGCACAGATACGCAGTATTTT; J gene: TRBJ2-3; clone size: -; D gene: -; V gene: TRBV5-5
CDR3 protein: CASTSYLGGEQYF; CDR3 DNA: TGTGCCAGCACCTCATACCTCGGGGGCGAGCAGTACTTC; J gene: TRBJ2-7; clone size: once; D gene: -; V gene: TRBV2
CDR3 protein: CASSPGGDQPQHF; CDR3 DNA: TGTGCCAGCTCGCCGGGGGGAGATCAGCCCCAGCATTTT; J gene: TRBJ1-5; clone size: -; D gene: -; V gene: TRBV18
CDR3 protein: CASSLGDRVADTQYF; CDR3 DNA: TGTGCCAGCAGCTTAGGTGACAGGGTGGCAGATACGCAGTATTTT; J gene: TRBJ2-3; clone size: -; D gene: TRBD1; V gene: TRBV7-3
CDR3 protein: CASSQETRGGEKLFF; CDR3 DNA: TGCGCCAGCAGCCAAGAAACCAGGGGCGGAGAAAAACTGTTTTTT; J gene: TRBJ1-4; clone size: -; D gene: -; V gene: TRBV4-1
CDR3 protein: CATSDSGTGSYEQYF; CDR3 DNA: TGTGCCACCAGTGACTCCGGGACAGGCAGCTACGAGCAGTACTTC; J gene: TRBJ2-7; clone size: -; D gene: TRBD1; V gene: TRBV24-1
CDR3 protein: CASSHRDSHQPQHF; CDR3 DNA: TGTGCCAGCAGCCACAGGGACAGTCATCAGCCCCAGCATTTT; J gene: TRBJ1-5; clone size: -; D gene: TRBD1; V gene: TRBV3-1/TRBV3-2
CDR3 protein: CSVEVHLNTEAFF; CDR3 DNA: TGCAGCGTTGAAGTACATTTGAACACTGAAGCTTTCTTT; J gene: TRBJ1-1; clone size: -; D gene: -; V gene: TRBV29-1
CDR3 protein: CASSQMGQVRSYEQYF; CDR3 DNA: TGTGCCAGCAGCCAAATGGGACAGGTGAGGTCCTACGAGCAGTACTTC; J gene: TRBJ2-7; clone size: -; D gene: TRBD1; V gene: TRBV14
CDR3 protein: CSVAGVSNEKLFF; CDR3 DNA: TGCAGCGTGGCAGGGGTGTCTAATGAAAAACTGTTTTTT; J gene: TRBJ1-4; clone size: once; D gene: -; V gene: TRBV29-1
CDR3 protein: CASSPGQGGVGAFF; CDR3 DNA: TGTGCCAGCTCACCGGGACAGGGCGGCGTAGGAGCTTTCTTT; J gene: TRBJ1-1; clone size: -; D gene: TRBD1; V gene: TRBV18
CDR3 protein: CASSEQGFHEQYF; CDR3 DNA: TGTGCCAGCAGTGAACAGGGTTTCCACGAGCAGTACTTC; J gene: TRBJ2-7; clone size: -; D gene: -; V gene: TRBV2
CDR3 protein: CASRPQGLGEKLFF; CDR3 DNA: TGTGCCAGTAGGCCCCAGGGATTGGGTGAAAAACTGTTTTTT; J gene: TRBJ1-4; clone size: -; D gene: -; V gene: TRBV19
CDR3 protein: CASDRGDHYGYTF; CDR3 DNA: TGTGCCTCGGACAGGGGGGATCACTATGGCTACACCTTC; J gene: TRBJ1-2; clone size: -; D gene: TRBD1; V gene: TRBV10-3
CDR3 protein: CASSEGHPTNYEQYF; CDR3 DNA: TGTGCCAGCAGTGAGGGACACCCCACAAACTACGAGCAGTACTTC; J gene: TRBJ2-7; clone size: -; D gene: -; V gene: TRBV6-2/TRBV6-3
CDR3 protein: CASSATRGINEKLFF; CDR3 DNA: TGTGCCAGCAGCGCCACGAGGGGGATTAATGAAAAACTGTTTTTT; J gene: TRBJ1-4; clone size: -; D gene: -; V gene: TRBV9
CDR3 protein: CASRQISNQPQHF; CDR3 DNA: TGTGCCAGCAGACAAATTAGCAATCAGCCCCAGCATTTT; J gene: TRBJ1-5; clone size: -; D gene: -; V gene: TRBV2
CDR3 protein: CASSLAGSYNSPLHF; CDR3 DNA: TGTGCCAGCAGCTTGGCTGGCTCCTATAATTCACCCCTCCACTTT; J gene: TRBJ1-6; clone size: -; D gene: -; V gene: TRBV7-9
CDR3 protein: CAREGQGGRGEQYF; CDR3 DNA: TGTGCCAGAGAAGGACAGGGAGGGCGTGGCGAGCAGTACTTC; J gene: TRBJ2-7; clone size: -; D gene: -; V gene: TRBV2
CDR3 protein: CASSPPGYEQYF; CDR3 DNA: TGTGCCAGCAGTCCACCGGGGTACGAGCAGTACTTC; J gene: TRBJ2-7; clone size: -; D gene: -; V gene: TRBV28
CDR3 protein: CASGWAMNTEAFF; CDR3 DNA: TGTGCTAGTGGTTGGGCAATGAACACTGAAGCTTTCTTT; J gene: TRBJ1-1; clone size: -; D gene: -; V gene: TRBV12-5
CDR3 protein: CASSKAGALTDTQYF; CDR3 DNA: TGTGCCAGCAGCAAAGCGGGGGCCCTCACAGATACGCAGTATTTT; J gene: TRBJ2-3; clone size: -; D gene: TRBD2; V gene: TRBV7-3
CDR3 protein: CASRRDMLSNQPQHF; CDR3 DNA: TGCGCCAGCAGGAGAGACATGCTGAGCAATCAGCCCCAGCATTTT; J gene: TRBJ1-5; clone size: -; D gene: -; V gene: TRBV5-1
CDR3 protein: CAISGTGGYSNQPQHF; CDR3 DNA: TGTGCCATCAGTGGGACAGGGGGATATAGCAATCAGCCCCAGCATTTT; J gene: TRBJ1-5; clone size: -; D gene: TRBD1; V gene: TRBV10-3
CDR3 protein: CSVADRVESPLHF; CDR3 DNA: TGCAGCGTTGCTGACAGGGTAGAATCACCCCTCCACTTT; J gene: TRBJ1-6; clone size: -; D gene: TRBD1; V gene: TRBV29-1
CDR3 protein: CASTTSYEQYF; CDR3 DNA: TGTGCCAGCACCACCAGCTACGAGCAGTACTTC; J gene: TRBJ2-7; clone size: once; D gene: -; V gene: TRBV25-1
CDR3 protein: CASSLRDLSYEQYF; CDR3 DNA: TGTGCCAGCTCACTCCGGGACTTGTCCTACGAGCAGTACTTC; J gene: TRBJ2-7; clone size: few; D gene: -; V gene: TRBV18
CDR3 protein: CASSEFANTGELFF; CDR3 DNA: TGTGCCAGCAGTGAATTCGCGAACACCGGGGAGCTGTTTTTT; J gene: TRBJ2-2; clone size: -; D gene: -; V gene: TRBV25-1
CDR3 protein: CASSPSRGSNQPQHF; CDR3 DNA: TGTGCCAGCAGCCCAAGCAGGGGGTCCAATCAGCCCCAGCATTTT; J gene: TRBJ1-5; clone size: -; D gene: TRBD1; V gene: TRBV27
CDR3 protein: CASSLRTGGYGFYGYTF; CDR3 DNA: TGTGCCAGCAGCTTACGGACAGGGGGATATGGGTTTTATGGCTACACCTTC; J gene: TRBJ1-2; clone size: -; D gene: TRBD1; V gene: TRBV5-5
CDR3 protein: CASSLAEYTGELFF; CDR3 DNA: TGTGCCAGCAGCTTAGCGGAGTACACCGGGGAGCTGTTTTTT; J gene: TRBJ2-2; clone size: -; D gene: -; V gene: TRBV7-2
CDR3 protein: CASSQGLAGGFYEQYF; CDR3 DNA: TGTGCCAGCAGCCAGGGATTAGCGGGGGGCTTCTACGAGCAGTACTTC; J gene: TRBJ2-7; clone size: -; D gene: TRBD2; V gene: TRBV3-1/TRBV3-2
CDR3 protein: CASSLNTGSVGYTF; CDR3 DNA: TGTGCCAGCAGCTTAAACACCGGGTCTGTGGGCTACACCTTC; J gene: TRBJ1-2; clone size: -; D gene: -; V gene: TRBV7-9
CDR3 protein: CASSSQRGGTDTQYF; CDR3 DNA: TGTGCCAGCAGCAGCCAGCGGGGGGGCACAGATACGCAGTATTTT; J gene: TRBJ2-3; clone size: -; D gene: TRBD2; V gene: TRBV5-4
CDR3 protein: CASTLGDRQAQHF; CDR3 DNA: TGTGCCAGCACTCTGGGGGACAGGCAGGCCCAGCATTTT; J gene: TRBJ1-5; clone size: -; D gene: TRBD1; V gene: TRBV28
CDR3 protein: CASTPGTGIGKLFF; CDR3 DNA: TGTGCCAGCACCCCCGGGACAGGGATTGGGAAACTGTTTTTT; J gene: TRBJ1-4; clone size: -; D gene: TRBD1; V gene: TRBV9
CDR3 protein: CASGAGDSYEQYF; CDR3 DNA: TGTGCCAGCGGGGCCGGGGACAGCTACGAGCAGTACTTC; J gene: TRBJ2-7; clone size: -; D gene: TRBD1; V gene: TRBV19
CDR3 protein: CASSSGQALQDGYTF; CDR3 DNA: TGTGCCAGTAGTAGCGGACAGGCACTTCAGGATGGCTACACCTTC; J gene: TRBJ1-2; clone size: -; D gene: TRBD1; V gene: TRBV19
CDR3 protein: CASSPLGQGDYEQYF; CDR3 DNA: TGTGCCAGCTCACCATTGGGACAGGGGGACTACGAGCAGTACTTC; J gene: TRBJ2-7; clone size: -; D gene: TRBD1; V gene: TRBV18